The next 12 T cell receptor beta chains were all read from a single sample in a study of cytomegalovirus exposure and HLA in healthy donors. The PCR ran on 60 Vbeta and 13 Jbeta primers. Sequencing used immunoSEQ multiplex PCR; TCRdb keeps in-frame clones, though not all of them. Here the sample spans 70,000 to 90,000 clones, more than 60% being singletons. The specimen was PBMCs. These receptors all stem from a male donor in good health and CMV-seropositive.

The chain employs TRBV13 and TRBJ2-1; 8 bases are shared with TRBD1. After removal of 1 base from V and 5 bases from J, the junction contained 1 base not matched to a gene. The CDR3 sequence is 14 residues long. Germline V gives CDR1 PRHDT, CDR2 FYEKMQ (reference sequence). In DNA form, the CDR3 reads TGTGCCAGCAGCTTAGTGACAGGGGACAATGAGCAGTTCTTC. It is translated as CASSLVTGDNEQFF.

CDR3 nucleotide sequence: TGTGCCAGCTCTCACACGGGGGGCTCTGGAAACACCATATATTTT. Translating gives CASSHTGGSGNTIYF. V is TRBV18 and J is TRBJ1-3; tentative D call: TRBD1 (5 bases). The ends were cut back, 6 bases at V and 0 bases at J, with 12 bases in the middle. The CDR3 totals 15 residues. Per germline, CDR1 KGHSH and CDR2 LQKENI.

This clone was seen only a few times. The chain carries TRBV5-8 and TRBJ2-5; D possibly corresponds to TRBD1 (5 bases). The length of the CDR3 is 14 residues. Germline V gives CDR1 SGHTS, CDR2 YDEGEE. V shed 3 bases and J shed 5 bases, with 14 bases lying between them. In nucleotides, the CDR3 is TGTGCCAGCAGCTCCCAGGATGCAGGGGAGACCCAGTACTTC. Translated: CASSSQDAGETQYF. Full variable domain (missing parts from reference TRBV5-8 and TRBJ2-5): EAGVTQSPTHLIKTRGQQATLRCSPISGHTSVYWYQQALGLGLQFLLWYDEGEERNRGNFPPRFSGRQFPNYSSELNVNALELEDSALYLCASSSQDAGETQYFGPGTRLLVL.

The gene calls are TRBV30 and TRBJ2-2; tentative D call: TRBD1 (6 bases). The CDR3 has 16 residues. Germline assignment: CDR1 GTSNPN and CDR2 SVGIG (reference sequence). Deletions cut 0 bases from V and 0 bases from J, with 11 bases between. CDR3 DNA: TGTGCCTGGAGTGTACTGGGGGCCACGAACACCGGGGAGCTGTTTTTT. This encodes CAWSVLGATNTGELFF.

This chain connects TRBV6-5 to TRBJ1-1; D is unresolved. CDR1 MNHEY and CDR2 SVGAGI come from the germline V gene. The CDR3 length is 12 residues. V lost 6 bases and J lost 14, with 19 bases in between. CDR3 nucleotide sequence: TGTGCCAGCAGGGCCGCAGGAGGTGTTGTCTTCTTT. It encodes CASRAAGGVVFF.

This clone was found once. The chain joins TRBV5-5 to TRBJ2-7; 12 bases fit TRBD2. Germline assignment: CDR1 SGHKS and CDR2 YYEKEE (reference sequence). This CDR3 region has 15 residues. V lost 5 bases and J lost 1; bases outside the gene matches: 4. CDR3 DNA: TGTGCCAGCAGACTCACTAGCGGGGGGTCCTACGAGCAGTACTTC. It is translated as CASRLTSGGSYEQYF.

The J gene is TRBJ2-7, the V gene TRBV20-1, with TRBD1 identical over 7 bases. The germline gives CDR1 DFQATT, CDR2 SNEGSKA (reference sequence). Trimming removed 6 bases from V and 5 bases from J; junction bases left unmatched: 4. This CDR3 is built from 11 residues. Here the CDR3 reads CSARQGHEQYF. The CDR3 bases are TGCAGTGCGAGACAGGGTCACGAGCAGTACTTC.

Here the CDR3 reads CSVAGGRNYEQYF. The CDR3, as DNA: TGCAGCGTTGCGGGGGGGCGAAACTACGAGCAGTACTTC. The V and J genes are TRBV29-1 and TRBJ2-5, with 8 bases lining up with TRBD2. TRBJ2-7 explains the end of the DNA better; the J call may be wrong. Germline CDR1 is SQVTM and CDR2 is ANQGSEA. This CDR3 region has 13 residues.

V and J are TRBV2 and TRBJ2-6; 9 nucleotides align to TRBD1. The CDR3 has 19 residues. V lost 5 bases to trimming and J lost 0 bases; unmatched junction nucleotides: 11. Germline-derived CDR1 and CDR2 are SNHLY and FYNNEI. The CDR3 region is CASSKLPGTGSSGANVLTF. The DNA of the CDR3 is TGTGCCAGCAGTAAATTACCCGGGACAGGGAGCTCTGGGGCCAACGTCCTGACTTTC.

To note about this clone: Other DNA sequences from this sample encode an identical CDR3 as well. The chain employs TRBV14 and TRBJ2-7, with 9 bases matching TRBD2. V lost 6 bases and J lost 3; bases outside the gene matches: 3. CDR1 and CDR2 from the germline V gene are SGHDN and FVKESK. This CDR3 is built from 13 residues. The CDR3 spells CASSPTSGYEQYF. The CDR3 DNA is TGTGCCAGCAGTCCGACTAGCGGCTACGAGCAGTACTTC.

The V call is TRBV18, the J call TRBJ2-6; D perhaps matches TRBD1 (6 bases). The V gene lost 2 bases and the J gene lost 0 bases, with 11 bases spanning the gap. CDR3 size: 17 residues. Germline assignment: CDR1 KGHSH and CDR2 LQKENI. The CDR3 DNA sequence: TGTGCCAGCTCACCATGGGGGCCCCTCTCTGGGGCCAACGTCCTGACTTTC. Translation gives CASSPWGPLSGANVLTF.

The V gene is TRBV9, the J gene TRBJ2-2; 10 nucleotides match TRBD1. The CDR3 is made up of 19 amino acids. Germline V CDR1 and CDR2: SGDLS, YYNGEE. The V gene end was trimmed by 3 bases and the J gene end by 0 bases; junction bases not matched to a gene: 11. CDR3 region: CASSGGTTGGFANTGELFF. As DNA, the CDR3 is TGTGCCAGCAGCGGAGGAACGACAGGGGGCTTTGCGAACACCGGGGAGCTGTTTTTT.